These 10 T cell receptor beta chains originate from one sample sequenced in a study of T cells and Merkel cell carcinoma outcomes. Some clones are missing from TCRdb's copy, which holds only in-frame ones; the method was immunoSEQ multiplex PCR. The sample has some 19,000 clones, about four fifths seen once. The sample was tumor tissue from Merkel cell carcinoma. All receptors derive from a human donor with Merkel cell carcinoma.

In this sample, this clone turned up a few times. The chain couples TRBV7-2 to TRBJ2-5; TRBD2 matches at 7 bases. Germline V gives CDR1 SGHTA, CDR2 FQGNSA. Trimming removed 4 bases from V and 1 base from J; junction bases left unmatched: 9. The CDR3 contains 16 residues. CDR3 amino acids: CASSSQWASGQETQYF. The CDR3 DNA follows: TGTGCCAGCAGCTCCCAGTGGGCTAGCGGCCAAGAGACCCAGTACTTC. Together with reference TRBV7-2 and TRBJ2-5, the CDR3 gives the full variable domain: GAGVSQSPSNKVTEKGKDVELRCDPISGHTALYWYRQSLGQGLEFLIYFQGNSAPDKSGLPSDRFSAERTGGSVSTLTIQRTQQEDSAVYLCASSSQWASGQETQYFGPGTRLLVL.

Comment on this clone: Other DNA sequences in the sample encode the same CDR3. The V and J genes are TRBV7-9 and TRBJ2-5; D not resolved. The V and J ends lost 3 bases and 3 bases respectively, with 11 bases between them. Germline CDR1 reads SEHNR; CDR2 reads FQNEAQ (reference sequence). The CDR3 is made up of 14 amino acids. The CDR3 region is CASSFDLGEETQYF. The CDR3 DNA sequence: TGTGCCAGCAGCTTTGATCTGGGCGAAGAGACCCAGTACTTC.

V is TRBV7-9 and J is TRBJ2-3, with 7 bases matching TRBD1. The germline CDR1 and CDR2 sequences are SEHNR and FQNEAQ (reference sequence). J lost 6 bases, V lost 5 bases, and 8 bases had no gene match. This CDR3 spans 14 amino acids. CDR3 protein: CASSPDRVYDTQYF. DNA of the CDR3: TGTGCCAGCAGCCCCGACAGGGTTTACGATACGCAGTATTTT.

The chain couples TRBV7-9 to TRBJ2-5; TRBD1 is a possible D gene (6 bases). The CDR3 consists of 17 residues. Trimming took off 0 bases at V and 2 bases at J, with 16 bases between the two ends. The germline CDR1 and CDR2 sequences are SEHNR and FQNEAQ (reference sequence). CDR3 residues: CASSLAQGDQGQETQYF. Written as DNA, the CDR3 is TGTGCCAGCAGCTTAGCGCAGGGAGACCAGGGGCAAGAGACCCAGTACTTC.

This chain connects TRBV14 to TRBJ1-5, with D maybe TRBD1 (6 bases). Germline CDR1 is SGHDN and CDR2 is FVKESK. This CDR3 has 13 amino acids. The V and J ends lost 2 bases and 6 bases respectively, with 8 bases between them. This chain's CDR3 is CASSQLQGQPQHF. For the CDR3, the DNA is TGTGCCAGCAGCCAACTACAGGGTCAGCCCCAGCATTTT.

The chain uses TRBV30 and TRBJ1-5, with D hard to call. The CDR3 totals 10 residues. Germline V gene data show CDR1 as GTSNPN and CDR2 as SVGIG (reference sequence). The chain's CDR3 is CFRAEGPQHF. CDR3 DNA: TGTTTCCGGGCCGAGGGGCCCCAGCATTTT.

V gene TRBV9 combines with J gene TRBJ1-1; D is undetermined. The germline gives CDR1 SGDLS, CDR2 YYNGEE. Trimming took 3 bases from V and 0 from J, leaving 6 bases between them. The CDR3 runs 13 residues. This chain's CDR3 is CASSAYMNTEAFF. DNA of the CDR3: TGTGCCAGCAGCGCTTACATGAACACTGAAGCTTTCTTT.

The V call is TRBV4-1, the J call TRBJ2-7; D might be TRBD1 (5 bases). V gave up 1 base and J gave up 3 bases, with 22 bases separating them. In germline, CDR1 is MGHRA, CDR2 YSYEKL. There are 18 residues in the CDR3. CDR3 in DNA: TGCGCCAGCAGCCAAGTGGGGCCGGGCCGCCAAAGGAGCTACGAGCAGTACTTC. Its translation: CASSQVGPGRQRSYEQYF.

This chain joins TRBV28 and TRBJ1-2, with TRBD1 matching over 9 bases. The CDR3 loop spans 14 amino acids. CDR1 is MDHEN and CDR2 is SYDVKM in the germline V gene. J gave up 8 bases and V 5 bases, and 9 bases lay outside the gene matches. The CDR3 loop is CASSPGQGREGYTF. The CDR3 nucleotides are TGTGCCAGCAGTCCTGGACAGGGGAGGGAGGGCTACACCTTC.

The V gene is TRBV10-3, the J gene TRBJ2-1; D is perhaps TRBD1 (5 bases). CDR1 is ENHRY, CDR2 SYGVKD, per germline. The CDR3 runs 13 residues. Trimming cost V 8 bases and J 8 bases, with 16 bases left between them. The CDR3: CAIGRETLDEQFF. Here the CDR3 DNA reads TGTGCCATCGGCAGGGAAACGCTGGATGAGCAGTTCTTC.